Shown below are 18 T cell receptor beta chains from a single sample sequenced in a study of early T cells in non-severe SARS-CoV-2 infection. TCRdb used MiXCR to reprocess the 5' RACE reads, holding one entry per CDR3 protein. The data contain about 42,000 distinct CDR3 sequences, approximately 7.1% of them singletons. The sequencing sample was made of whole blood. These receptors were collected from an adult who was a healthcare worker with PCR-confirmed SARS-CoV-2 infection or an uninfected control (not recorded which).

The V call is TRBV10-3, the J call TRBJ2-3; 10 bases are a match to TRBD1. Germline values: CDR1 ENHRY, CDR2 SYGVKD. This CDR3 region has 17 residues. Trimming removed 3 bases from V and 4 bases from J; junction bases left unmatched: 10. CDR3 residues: CAISDKPGQGTADTQYF. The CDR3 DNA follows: TGTGCCATCAGTGACAAACCGGGACAGGGGACGGCAGATACGCAGTATTTT.

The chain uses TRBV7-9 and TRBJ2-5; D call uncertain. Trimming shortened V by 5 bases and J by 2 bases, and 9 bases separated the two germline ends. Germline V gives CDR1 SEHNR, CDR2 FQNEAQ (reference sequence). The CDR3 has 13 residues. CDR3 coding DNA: TGTGCCAGCAGCGCCGGAAATCAAGAGACCCAGTACTTC. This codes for CASSAGNQETQYF.

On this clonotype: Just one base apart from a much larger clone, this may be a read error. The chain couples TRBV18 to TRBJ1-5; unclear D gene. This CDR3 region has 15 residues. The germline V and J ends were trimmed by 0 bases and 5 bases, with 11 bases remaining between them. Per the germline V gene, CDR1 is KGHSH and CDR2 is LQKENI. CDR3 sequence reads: CASSPPRGLYQPQHF. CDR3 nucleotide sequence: TGTGCCAGCTCACCACCGAGAGGGTTATATCAGCCCCAGCATTTT.

The CDR3 nucleotides read TGTGCCAGCAGCTTAGATGATTTTGCCGGGGCAGGGACCTACAATGAGCAGTTCTTC. As protein: CASSLDDFAGAGTYNEQFF. This chain joins TRBV11-2 and TRBJ2-1; D may match TRBD1 or TRBD2 (5 bases each). CDR3 size: 19 residues. The V and J ends lost 0 bases and 2 bases respectively, with 20 bases between them. Germline V gene sequence: CDR1 SGHAT, CDR2 FQNNGV.

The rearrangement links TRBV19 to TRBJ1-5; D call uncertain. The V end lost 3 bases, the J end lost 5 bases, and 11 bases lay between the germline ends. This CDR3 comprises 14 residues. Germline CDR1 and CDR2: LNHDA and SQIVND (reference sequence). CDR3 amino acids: CASSIKVSYQPQHF. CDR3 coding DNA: TGTGCCAGTAGTATTAAGGTCAGCTATCAGCCCCAGCATTTT.

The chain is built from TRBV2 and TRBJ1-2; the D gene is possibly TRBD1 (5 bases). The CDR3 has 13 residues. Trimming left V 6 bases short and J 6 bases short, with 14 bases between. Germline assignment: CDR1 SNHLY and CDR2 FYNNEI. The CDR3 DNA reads TGTGCCAGCAGGACTTTTGGGGGTCATGGCTACACCTTC. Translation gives CASRTFGGHGYTF. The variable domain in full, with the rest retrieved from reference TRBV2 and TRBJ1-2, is EPEVTQTPSHQVTQMGQEVILRCVPISNHLYFYWYRQILGQKVEFLVSFYNNEISEKSEIFDDQFSVERPDGSNFTLKIRSTKLEDSAMYFCASRTFGGHGYTFGSGTRLTVV.

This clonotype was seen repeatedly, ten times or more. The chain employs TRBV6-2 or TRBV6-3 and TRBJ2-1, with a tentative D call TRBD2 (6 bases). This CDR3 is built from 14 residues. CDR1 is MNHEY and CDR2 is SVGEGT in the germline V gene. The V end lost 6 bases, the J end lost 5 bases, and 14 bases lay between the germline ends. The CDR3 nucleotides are TGTGCCAGCAGGAGGGATAGCGGCAACAATGAGCAGTTCTTC. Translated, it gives CASRRDSGNNEQFF.

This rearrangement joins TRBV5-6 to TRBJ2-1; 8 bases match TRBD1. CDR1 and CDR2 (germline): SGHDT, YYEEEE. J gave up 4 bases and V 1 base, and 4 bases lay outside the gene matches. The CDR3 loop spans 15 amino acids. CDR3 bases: TGTGCCAGCAGCTTGCTCGGACAGGGATACAATGAGCAGTTCTTC. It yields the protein CASSLLGQGYNEQFF.

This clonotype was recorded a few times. The CDR3 here is CASSLTGRDTQYF. CDR3 nucleotide sequence: TGCGCCAGCAGCTTGACAGGGCGAGATACGCAGTATTTT. This chain joins TRBV5-1 and TRBJ2-3, with a weak D call TRBD1 (6 bases). Germline values: CDR1 SGHRS, CDR2 YFSETQ. Trimming took off 1 base at V and 5 bases at J, with 8 bases between the two ends. The CDR3 totals 13 residues.

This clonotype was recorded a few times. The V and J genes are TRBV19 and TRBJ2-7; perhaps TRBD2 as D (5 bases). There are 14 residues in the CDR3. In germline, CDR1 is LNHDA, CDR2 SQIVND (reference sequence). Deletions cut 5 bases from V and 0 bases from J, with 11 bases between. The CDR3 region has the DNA TGTGCCAGTAGTTCTCGGACTGCCTCCTACGAGCAGTACTTC. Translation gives CASSSRTASYEQYF.

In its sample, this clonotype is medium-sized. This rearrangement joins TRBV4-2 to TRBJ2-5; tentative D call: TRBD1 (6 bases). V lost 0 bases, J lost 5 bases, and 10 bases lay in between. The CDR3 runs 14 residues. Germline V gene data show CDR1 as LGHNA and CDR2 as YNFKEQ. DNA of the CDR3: TGTGCCAGCAGCCAAGATAGCAGGGGTGAGACCCAGTACTTC. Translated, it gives CASSQDSRGETQYF.

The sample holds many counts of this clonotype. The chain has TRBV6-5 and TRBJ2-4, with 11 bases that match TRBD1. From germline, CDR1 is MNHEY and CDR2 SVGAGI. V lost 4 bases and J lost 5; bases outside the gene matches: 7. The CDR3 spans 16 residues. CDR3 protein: CASSSGGGQGENIQYF. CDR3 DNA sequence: TGTGCCAGCAGTTCGGGTGGGGGACAGGGGGAAAACATTCAGTACTTC.

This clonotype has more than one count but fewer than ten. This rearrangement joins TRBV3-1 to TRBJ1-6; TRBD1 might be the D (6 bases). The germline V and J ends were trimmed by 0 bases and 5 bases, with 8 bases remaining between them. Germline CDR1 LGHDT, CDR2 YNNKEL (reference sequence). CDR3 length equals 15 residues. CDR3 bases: TGTGCCAGCAGCCAAGAACAGGGCCATAATTCACCCCTCCACTTT. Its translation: CASSQEQGHNSPLHF.

DNA for the CDR3: TGTGCCACCAGTGATTTGGCCTGGGATGGCTACACCTTC. Translating it yields CATSDLAWDGYTF. The V gene is TRBV24-1, the J gene TRBJ1-2, with D unclear. Germline V gene lookup returns CDR1 KGHDR and CDR2 SFDVKD. Trimming left V 0 bases short and J 6 bases short, with 7 bases between. The CDR3 totals 13 residues.

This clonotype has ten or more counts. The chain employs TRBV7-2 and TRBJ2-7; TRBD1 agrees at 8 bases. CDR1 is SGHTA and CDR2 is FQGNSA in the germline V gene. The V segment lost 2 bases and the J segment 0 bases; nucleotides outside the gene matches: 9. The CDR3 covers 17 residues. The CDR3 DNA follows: TGTGCCAGCAGCTTAAAGGTCTGGACAGGGAGCTCCTACGAGCAGTACTTC. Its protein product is CASSLKVWTGSSYEQYF.

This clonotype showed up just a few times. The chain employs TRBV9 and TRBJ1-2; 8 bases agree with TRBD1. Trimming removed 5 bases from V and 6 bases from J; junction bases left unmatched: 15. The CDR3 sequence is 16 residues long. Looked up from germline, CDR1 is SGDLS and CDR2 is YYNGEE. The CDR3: CASSLTPGQVSHGYTF. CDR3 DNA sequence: TGTGCCAGCAGTCTTACCCCGGGACAGGTATCTCATGGCTACACCTTC.

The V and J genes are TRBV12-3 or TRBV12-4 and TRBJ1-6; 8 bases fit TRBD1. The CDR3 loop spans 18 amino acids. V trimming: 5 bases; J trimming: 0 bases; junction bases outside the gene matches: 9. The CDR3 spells CASSRTGSWSSYNSPLHF. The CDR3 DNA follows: TGTGCCAGCAGTCGGACAGGGTCTTGGAGCTCCTATAATTCACCCCTCCACTTT.

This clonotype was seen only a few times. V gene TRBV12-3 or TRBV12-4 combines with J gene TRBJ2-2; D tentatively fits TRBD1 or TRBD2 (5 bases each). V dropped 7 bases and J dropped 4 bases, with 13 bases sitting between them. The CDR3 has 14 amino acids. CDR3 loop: CASTRGGATGELFF. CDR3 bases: TGTGCCAGCACCCGTGGGGGTGCCACCGGGGAGCTGTTTTTT.